These T cell receptor beta chains were read from a single sample in a study of shared clonotypes between healthy human individuals. Only in-frame clones appear in the TCRdb table, and some are missing; sequencing was by immunoSEQ multiplex PCR. The sample consists of around 2,000,000 clones, roughly 95% of them appearing once. Sequencing was done on a sample of naive CD4+ T cells sorted from blood. The receptor source for this set is a man younger than 35 in good health. CDR3s include the opening cysteine and the closing phenylalanine or tryptophan. D genes are given only for firm matches. Clone sizes are given selectively: once, few, many, or a class where the clone is expanded.

>NA|TRBV6-5|TRBJ2-3|NA|15
CASSYSRGLTDTQYF
TGTGCCAGCAGTTACTCGCGGGGGCTAACAGATACGCAGTATTTT
>once|TRBV7-9|TRBJ2-5|TRBD2|15
CASRPGLAGRETQYF
TGTGCCAGCAGGCCGGGACTAGCGGGAAGAGAGACCCAGTACTTC
>NA|TRBV27|TRBJ2-2|NA|16
CASSLLGQWSPGELFF
TGTGCCAGCAGTTTGTTGGGGCAGTGGTCCCCCGGGGAGCTGTTTTTT
>NA|TRBV18|TRBJ1-1|NA|14
CASSQGYQNTEAFF
TGTGCCAGCTCACAAGGTTACCAGAACACTGAAGCTTTCTTT
>NA|TRBV11-2|TRBJ2-5|TRBD1|20
CASSLDRLARQGARMETQYF
TGTGCCAGCAGCTTAGACCGGTTAGCCAGACAGGGGGCGAGGATGGAGACCCAGTACTTC
>NA|TRBV29-1|TRBJ2-2|NA|15
CSVETRRGQTGELFF
TGCAGCGTTGAGACGAGGAGGGGGCAAACCGGGGAGCTGTTTTTT
>NA|TRBV7-2|TRBJ2-7|NA|12
CASSKGFYEQYF
TGTGCCAGCAGCAAAGGGTTCTACGAGCAGTACTTC
>once|TRBV6-5|TRBJ1-6|NA|15
CASSYSGSGLSPLHF
TGTGCCAGCAGTTACTCAGGGTCAGGGCTTTCACCCCTCCACTTT
>NA|TRBV10-3|TRBJ1-1|NA|13
CAISGTVGTEAFF
TGTGCCATCAGTGGGACAGTGGGGACTGAAGCTTTCTTT
>NA|TRBV7-2|TRBJ2-2|TRBD2|17
CASSLGLAGGGTGELFF
TGTGCCAGCAGCTTAGGGCTAGCGGGAGGGGGCACCGGGGAGCTGTTTTTT
>NA|TRBV30|TRBJ1-2|NA|13
CAWSVVTGYGYTF
TGTGCCTGGAGTGTGGTGACAGGTTATGGCTACACCTTC
>NA|TRBV2|TRBJ1-5|TRBD1|16
CASRARDRGLWQPQHF
TGTGCCAGCAGGGCCAGGGACAGGGGGCTTTGGCAGCCCCAGCATTTT
>NA|TRBV29-1|TRBJ2-5|TRBD1|14
CSVSDGTGRETQYF
TGCAGCGTCTCGGATGGGACAGGGCGAGAGACCCAGTACTTC
>NA|TRBV5-1|TRBJ2-7|TRBD2|14
CASSSTGGSYEQYF
TGCGCCAGCAGCTCAACGGGAGGCTCCTACGAGCAGTACTTC
>NA|TRBV4-1|TRBJ1-6|NA|16
CASSPQTTAYNSPLHF
TGCGCCAGCAGCCCTCAGACGACCGCCTATAATTCACCCCTCCACTTT
>NA|TRBV6-5|TRBJ1-5|NA|15
CASSRDSNRVQPQHF
TGTGCCAGCAGCCGGGACTCAAACCGGGTTCAGCCCCAGCATTTT
>NA|TRBV18|TRBJ1-1|NA|16
CASSPNLLVTNTEAFF
TGTGCCAGCTCACCCAACCTCTTGGTGACGAACACTGAAGCTTTCTTT
>NA|TRBV7-9|TRBJ1-2|NA|14
CASSLQSGEHGYTF
TGTGCCAGCAGCTTACAATCAGGGGAGCATGGCTACACCTTC
>NA|TRBV18|TRBJ1-5|NA|17
CASSPLRTEPEKMPQHF
TGTGCCAGCTCACCACTAAGGACGGAGCCCGAAAAGATGCCCCAGCATTTT
>NA|TRBV9|TRBJ2-7|NA|14
CASSVGTGPYEQYF
TGTGCCAGCAGCGTGGGGACTGGTCCCTACGAGCAGTACTTC
>NA|TRBV29-1|TRBJ2-7|TRBD2|14
CSVEDGRGTYEQYF
TGCAGCGTTGAAGATGGGCGGGGGACCTACGAGCAGTACTTC
>NA|TRBV6-5|TRBJ1-1|NA|13
CASSYAEDPEAFF
TGTGCCAGCAGTTACGCGGAGGACCCTGAAGCTTTCTTT
>NA|TRBV7-2|TRBJ1-1|TRBD1|14
CASSWGTANTEAFF
TGTGCCAGCAGCTGGGGGACAGCAAACACTGAAGCTTTCTTT
>NA|TRBV5-1|TRBJ1-2|NA|13
CASSLTGIYGYTF
TGCGCCAGCAGCTTGACAGGGATCTATGGCTACACCTTC
>NA|TRBV5-1|TRBJ2-1|TRBD2|15
CASSLPQRGMDEQFF
TGCGCCAGCAGCTTGCCCCAGCGGGGTATGGATGAGCAGTTCTTC
>NA|TRBV6-1|TRBJ1-2|TRBD1|14
CASSDWDRAYGYTF
TGTGCCAGCAGTGACTGGGACAGGGCCTATGGCTACACCTTC
>NA|TRBV5-1|TRBJ2-6|NA|15
CASFNRATGANVLTF
TGCGCCAGTTTTAACAGGGCTACTGGGGCCAACGTCCTGACTTTC
>NA|TRBV11-2|TRBJ1-4|TRBD1|14
CASSEDRFSEKLFF
TGTGCCAGCAGCGAGGACAGGTTCTCTGAAAAACTGTTTTTT
>NA|TRBV7-9|TRBJ1-1|TRBD1|17
CASSPRTGSISNTEAFF
TGTGCCAGCAGCCCCCGGACAGGGAGTATATCGAACACTGAAGCTTTCTTT
>NA|TRBV6-1|TRBJ2-3|NA|14
CASSERGGADTQYF
TGTGCCAGCAGTGAACGGGGCGGAGCAGATACGCAGTATTTT
>NA|TRBV6-6|TRBJ1-6|TRBD1|14
CASSPGQGNSPLHF
TGTGCCAGCAGTCCTGGACAGGGGAATTCACCCCTCCACTTT